This TCR beta chain was documented in a study of blood T cell repertoires in COVID-19. Overall study: COVID-19 samples from acute and convalescent phases originated in the United States, Italy and Spain.

Method: immunoSEQ multiplex PCR; TCRdb's copy keeps in-frame clones and lacks some. The sample includes some 200,000 clones, roughly 80% of them seen just once. The CDR3 is 19 amino acids. The germline CDR1 and CDR2 sequences are LGHDT and YNNKEL (reference sequence). The ends lost 1 base at V and 1 base at J; junction bases unmatched: 8. The chain recombines TRBV3-1 (or the pseudogene TRBV3-2) with TRBJ2-3; 13 bases match TRBD2. The receptor was isolated from a woman aged 80 or over with acute or convalescent COVID-19. Sequencing was done on a sample of peripheral blood. CDR3 residues: CASSQVLGLAGSCTDTQYF. CDR3 nucleotides: TGTGCCAGCAGCCAAGTACTGGGACTAGCGGGGTCTTGCACAGATACGCAGTATTTT.